The 5 T cell receptor beta chains given below trace back to one sample, sequenced in a study of regulatory T cells in long-lasting Graves disease. Sequencing libraries for TCR beta were prepared with iRepertoire HTBI primers and Arm-PCR of CDR3 regions. In TCRdb, the multiplex PCR reads were re-called with MiXCR into one record per CDR3 protein. The repertoire has about 470,000 distinct CDR3 sequences, roughly 20% of them found once; the top ten carry 6.5% to 10%. Time point reported: persistent/refractory GD, antithyroid drugs over 5 years with positive TRAb. PBMCs were the source of the RNA used for TCR sequencing. The sample here was peripheral blood mononuclear cells (PBMCs), taken when the disease was refractory, from a patient treated with antithyroid drugs. These receptors were collected from a female donor with Graves disease.

This clonotype was seen a few times. V gene TRBV29-1 combines with J gene TRBJ2-7; 7 bases are shared with TRBD1. The germline gives CDR1 SQVTM, CDR2 ANQGSEA. This CDR3 region has 13 residues. The V and J ends lost 7 bases and 2 bases, in that order; junction bases with no gene match: 8. This CDR3 reads CSGNRGRTYEQYF. DNA of the CDR3: TGCAGCGGCAACAGGGGCCGGACCTACGAGCAGTACTTC.

Only a few counts were recorded for this clonotype. The chain uses TRBV6-5 and TRBJ1-5; the D gene is possibly TRBD1 (6 bases). Germline values: CDR1 MNHEY, CDR2 SVGAGI. The V end lost 0 bases, the J end lost 1 base, and 10 bases lay between the germline ends. The CDR3 loop spans 16 amino acids. The CDR3 protein is CASSYSTGGSNQPQHF. CDR3 nucleotides: TGTGCCAGCAGTTACTCGACAGGAGGGAGCAATCAGCCCCAGCATTTT.

There are many counts of this clonotype. The rearrangement uses TRBV28 and TRBJ2-5; 7 bases map to TRBD2. CDR1 is MDHEN and CDR2 is SYDVKM in the germline V gene. The CDR3 runs to 15 residues. V lost 10 bases, J lost 4 bases, and 15 bases stayed unmatched. CDR3 in DNA: TGTGCCACGACTCAGGCGGGAGAAAGGGGAGAGACCCAGTACTTC. Translated: CATTQAGERGETQYF.

The chain joins TRBV7-8 to TRBJ2-7, with 11 bases lining up with TRBD2. V trimming: 5 bases; J trimming: 0 bases; junction bases outside the gene matches: 9. The germline V gene has CDR1 SGHVS and CDR2 FQNEAQ. The CDR3 runs to 17 residues. CDR3: CASSHRGLAEPSYEQYF. The CDR3 bases are TGTGCCAGCAGCCACAGGGGACTAGCGGAACCCTCCTACGAGCAGTACTTC. The complete variable domain, with remaining parts taken from reference TRBV7-8 and TRBJ2-7, reads GAGVSQSPRYKVAKRGQDVALRCDPISGHVSLFWYQQALGQGPEFLTYFQNEAQLDKSGLPSDRFFAERPEGSVSTLKIQRTQQEDSAVYLCASSHRGLAEPSYEQYFGPGTRLTVT.

This clonotype appeared a few times. The chain employs TRBV30 and TRBJ1-5, with a tentative D call TRBD1 (5 bases). V was clipped by 1 base and J by 7 bases, with 8 bases between them. Germline CDR1 and CDR2: GTSNPN and SVGIG (reference sequence). This CDR3 has 12 amino acids. The CDR3: CAWSAGTQPQHF. The CDR3 bases are TGTGCCTGGAGTGCAGGGACCCAGCCCCAGCATTTT.